A selection of T cell receptor beta chains follows, all from one sample in a study of T cells in localized non-small cell lung cancer. TCRdb keeps only in-frame clones here, not all; method: immunoSEQ multiplex PCR. The table includes about 24,000 clones, roughly 90% detected once. The starting material was PBMCs, obtained before any cancer treatment. These receptors were collected from a man aged 40 to 70 with stage II lung adenocarcinoma. Each CDR3 is given with its conserved first and last residue. A D gene is named only where the DNA matches it firmly. Rows may omit the clone size; those that give it use once, few, many or a size class.

abundance	d_gene	j_gene	v_gene	CDR3aa	CDR3nt
.	TRBD1	TRBJ2-6	TRBV7-2	CASSFQGDPSGANVLTF	TGTGCCAGCAGCTTTCAGGGGGATCCCTCTGGGGCCAACGTCCTGACTTTC
.	.	TRBJ1-1	TRBV29-1	CSGSFLEMNTEAFF	TGCAGCGGAAGTTTTTTAGAGATGAACACTGAAGCTTTCTTT
.	.	TRBJ2-5	TRBV7-8	CASSLGVGTWETQYF	TGTGCCAGCAGCTTGGGCGTAGGAACGTGGGAGACCCAGTACTTC
.	.	TRBJ1-5	TRBV6-5	CASSYNQMGNQPQHF	TGTGCCAGCAGTTATAACCAAATGGGCAATCAGCCCCAGCATTTT
.	.	TRBJ2-5	TRBV5-1	CASRSEETQYF	TGCGCCAGCAGGTCAGAAGAGACCCAGTACTTC
.	.	TRBJ1-2	TRBV7-2	CASSLTPGAGPVYGYTF	TGTGCCAGCAGCTTAACCCCGGGTGCGGGGCCAGTCTATGGCTACACCTTC
.	.	TRBJ2-7	TRBV18	CASSPPSLSASYEQYF	TGTGCCAGCTCACCCCCAAGCCTGTCGGCCTCCTACGAGCAGTACTTC
.	TRBD1	TRBJ1-1	TRBV14	CASSKKTGFVTEAFF	TGTGCCAGCAGCAAAAAGACAGGGTTTGTCACTGAAGCTTTCTTT
.	.	TRBJ2-5	TRBV4-2	CASSQDPLGLMETQYF	TGTGCCAGCAGCCAAGATCCCCTAGGCTTGATGGAGACCCAGTACTTC
.	TRBD1	TRBJ1-1	TRBV7-2	CASSPLRGQANTEAFF	TGTGCCAGCAGTCCACTCAGGGGGCAGGCGAACACTGAAGCTTTCTTT
.	.	TRBJ2-7	TRBV19	CASSIVGGEQYF	TGTGCCAGTAGTATAGTTGGGGGCGAGCAGTACTTC
.	.	TRBJ2-5	TRBV7-2	CASSSGPVKETQYF	TGTGCCAGCAGCTCGGGACCCGTGAAAGAGACCCAGTACTTC
once	.	TRBJ2-7	TRBV10-3	CAISESSVYEQYF	TGTGCCATCAGTGAGTCATCAGTCTACGAGCAGTACTTC
once	TRBD2	TRBJ2-5	TRBV29-1	CSVEGWIAGAQETQYF	TGCAGCGTTGAAGGATGGATAGCGGGGGCCCAAGAGACCCAGTACTTC
.	TRBD1	TRBJ1-1	TRBV10-2	CASSYRGNTEAFF	TGCGCCAGCAGCTACAGGGGGAACACTGAAGCTTTCTTT